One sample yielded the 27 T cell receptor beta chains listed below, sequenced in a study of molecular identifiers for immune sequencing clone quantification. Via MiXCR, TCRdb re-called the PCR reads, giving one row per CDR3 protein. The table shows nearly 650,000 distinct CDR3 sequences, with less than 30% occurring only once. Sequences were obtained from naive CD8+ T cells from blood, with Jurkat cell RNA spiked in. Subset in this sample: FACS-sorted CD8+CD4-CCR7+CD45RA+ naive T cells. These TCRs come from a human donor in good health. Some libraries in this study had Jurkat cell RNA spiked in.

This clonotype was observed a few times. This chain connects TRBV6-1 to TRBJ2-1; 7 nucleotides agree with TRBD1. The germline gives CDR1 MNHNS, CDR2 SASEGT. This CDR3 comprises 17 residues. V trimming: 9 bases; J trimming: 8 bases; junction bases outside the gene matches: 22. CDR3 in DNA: TGTGCCAGACCGGGACAGCCTAAGGGCCCGGTCATCTATGAGCAGTTCTTC. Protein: CARPGQPKGPVIYEQFF.

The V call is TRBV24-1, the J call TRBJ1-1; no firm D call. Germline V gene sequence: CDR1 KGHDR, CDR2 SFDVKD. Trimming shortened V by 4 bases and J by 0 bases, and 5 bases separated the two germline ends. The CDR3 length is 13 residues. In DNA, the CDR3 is TGTGCCACCAGTGAGGGGATGAACACTGAAGCTTTCTTT. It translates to CATSEGMNTEAFF.

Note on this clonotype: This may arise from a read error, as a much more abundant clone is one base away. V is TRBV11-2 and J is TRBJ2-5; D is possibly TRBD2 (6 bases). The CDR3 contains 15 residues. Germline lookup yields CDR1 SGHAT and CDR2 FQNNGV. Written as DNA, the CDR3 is TGTGCCAGCAGCATGGGCGGAGGGGCCGGAGAGCCCCAGTACTTC. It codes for CASSMGGGAGEPQYF.

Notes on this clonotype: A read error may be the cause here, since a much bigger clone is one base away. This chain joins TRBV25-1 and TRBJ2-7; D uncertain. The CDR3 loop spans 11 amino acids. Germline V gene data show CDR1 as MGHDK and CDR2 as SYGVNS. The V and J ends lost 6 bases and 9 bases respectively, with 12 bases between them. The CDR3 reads CASRTVAGQYF. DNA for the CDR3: TGTGCCAGCAGGACCGTAGCTGGGCAGTACTTC.

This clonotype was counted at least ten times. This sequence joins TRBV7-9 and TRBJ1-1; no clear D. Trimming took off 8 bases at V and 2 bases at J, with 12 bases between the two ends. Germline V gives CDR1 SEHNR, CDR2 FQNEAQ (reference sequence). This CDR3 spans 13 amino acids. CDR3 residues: CASHQSENTEAFF. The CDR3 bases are TGTGCCAGCCACCAATCGGAAAACACTGAAGCTTTCTTT.

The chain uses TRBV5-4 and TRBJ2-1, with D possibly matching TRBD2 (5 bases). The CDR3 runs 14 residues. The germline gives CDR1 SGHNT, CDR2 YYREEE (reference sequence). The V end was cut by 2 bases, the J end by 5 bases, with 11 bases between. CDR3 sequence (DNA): TGTGCCAGCAGCTTCTGGACTGAGAACAATGAGCAGTTCTTC. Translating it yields CASSFWTENNEQFF. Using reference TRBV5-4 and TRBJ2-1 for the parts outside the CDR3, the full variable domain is ETGVTQSPTHLIKTRGQQVTLRCSSQSGHNTVSWYQQALGQGPQFIFQYYREEENGRGNFPPRFSGLQFPNYSSELNVNALELDDSALYLCASSFWTENNEQFFGPGTRLTVL.

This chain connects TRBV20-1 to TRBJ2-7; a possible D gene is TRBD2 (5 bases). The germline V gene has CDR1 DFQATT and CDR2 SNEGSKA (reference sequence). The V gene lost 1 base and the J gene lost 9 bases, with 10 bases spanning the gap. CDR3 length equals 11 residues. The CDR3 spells CSARVAGVQYF. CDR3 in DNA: TGCAGTGCTAGAGTCGCCGGGGTGCAGTACTTC.

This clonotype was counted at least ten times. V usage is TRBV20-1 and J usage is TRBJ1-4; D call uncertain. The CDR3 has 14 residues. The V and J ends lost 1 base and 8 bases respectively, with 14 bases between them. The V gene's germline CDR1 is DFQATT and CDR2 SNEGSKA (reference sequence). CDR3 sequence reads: CSARAWESEEKLFF. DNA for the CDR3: TGCAGTGCTAGAGCCTGGGAATCGGAAGAAAAACTGTTTTTT.

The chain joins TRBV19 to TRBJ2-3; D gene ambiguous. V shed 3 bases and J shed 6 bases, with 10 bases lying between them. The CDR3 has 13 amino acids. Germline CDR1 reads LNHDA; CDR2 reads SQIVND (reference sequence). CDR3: CASSMGSHDTQYF. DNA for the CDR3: TGTGCCAGTAGTATGGGCAGCCATGATACGCAGTATTTT.

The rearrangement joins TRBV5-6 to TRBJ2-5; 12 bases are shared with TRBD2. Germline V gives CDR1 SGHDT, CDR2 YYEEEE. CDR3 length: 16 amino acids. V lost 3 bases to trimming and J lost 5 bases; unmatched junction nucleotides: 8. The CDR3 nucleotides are TGTGCCAGCAGCTCCCTAGCGGGAGGGCCAGGGGAGACCCAGTACTTC. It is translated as CASSSLAGGPGETQYF. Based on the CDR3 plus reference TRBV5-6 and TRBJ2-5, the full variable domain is DAGVTQSPTHLIKTRGQQVTLRCSPKSGHDTVSWYQQALGQGPQFIFQYYEEEERQRGNFPDRFSGHQFPNYSSELNVNALLLGDSALYLCASSSLAGGPGETQYFGPGTRLLVL.

The CDR3 loop is CASRLGTDRGHEQFF. CDR3 nucleotides: TGTGCCAGCCGTCTCGGGACTGACCGGGGTCATGAGCAGTTCTTC. The chain joins TRBV21-1 to TRBJ2-1; the table's D call of TRBD2 was not tested on the DNA. TRBV21-1 counts as a pseudogene. The length of the CDR3 is 15 residues.

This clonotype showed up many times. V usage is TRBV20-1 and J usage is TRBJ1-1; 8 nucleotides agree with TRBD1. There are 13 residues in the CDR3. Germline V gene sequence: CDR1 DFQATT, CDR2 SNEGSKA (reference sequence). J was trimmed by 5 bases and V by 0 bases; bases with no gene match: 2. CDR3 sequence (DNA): TGCAGTGCTAGAGAACAGGGGGGGACTGAAGCTTTCTTT. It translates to CSAREQGGTEAFF.

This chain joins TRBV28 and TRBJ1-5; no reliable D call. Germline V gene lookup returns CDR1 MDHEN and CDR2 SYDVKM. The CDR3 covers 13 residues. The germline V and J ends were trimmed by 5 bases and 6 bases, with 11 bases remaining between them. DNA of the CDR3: TGTGCCAGCAGTCCACACGGATCTCAGCCCCAGCATTTT. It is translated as CASSPHGSQPQHF. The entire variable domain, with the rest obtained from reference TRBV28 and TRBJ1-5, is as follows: DVKVTQSSRYLVKRTGEKVFLECVQDMDHENMFWYRQDPGLGLRLIYFSYDVKMKEKGDIPEGYSVSREKKERFSLILESASTNQTSMYLCASSPHGSQPQHFGDGTRLSIL.

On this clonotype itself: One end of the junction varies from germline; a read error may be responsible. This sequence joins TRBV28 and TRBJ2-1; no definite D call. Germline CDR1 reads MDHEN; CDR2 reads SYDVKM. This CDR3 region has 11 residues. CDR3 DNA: TGTGCCACCTCGTTCTACAATGTGCAGTTCTTC. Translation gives CATSFYNVQFF.

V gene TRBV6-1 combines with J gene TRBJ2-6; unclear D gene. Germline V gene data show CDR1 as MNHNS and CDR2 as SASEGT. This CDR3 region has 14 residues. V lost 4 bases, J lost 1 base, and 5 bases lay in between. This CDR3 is CASSAQSGANVLTF. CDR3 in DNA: TGTGCCAGCAGTGCTCAATCTGGGGCCAACGTCCTGACTTTC.

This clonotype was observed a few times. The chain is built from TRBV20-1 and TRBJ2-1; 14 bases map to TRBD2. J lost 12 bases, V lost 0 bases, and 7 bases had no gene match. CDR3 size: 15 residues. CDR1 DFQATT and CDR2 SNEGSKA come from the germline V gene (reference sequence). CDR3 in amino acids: CSARDLGLAGELQFF. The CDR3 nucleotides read TGCAGTGCTAGAGATTTGGGACTAGCGGGGGAACTGCAGTTCTTC.

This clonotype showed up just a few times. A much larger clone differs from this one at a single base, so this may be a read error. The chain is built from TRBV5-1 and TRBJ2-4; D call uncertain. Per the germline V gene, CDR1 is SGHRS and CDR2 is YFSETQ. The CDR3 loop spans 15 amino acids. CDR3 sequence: CASSPLVKVKNIKYF. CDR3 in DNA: TGCGCCAGCAGCCCCCTTGTGAAAGTCAAAAACATTAAGTACTTC.

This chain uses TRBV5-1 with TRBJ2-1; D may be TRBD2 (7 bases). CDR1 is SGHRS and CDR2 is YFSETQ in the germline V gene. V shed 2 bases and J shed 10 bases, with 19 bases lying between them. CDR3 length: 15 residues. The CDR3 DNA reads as TGCGCCAGCAGCTTTAGGTGGGGGGGCCAGGAGGAGCAGTTCTTC. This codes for CASSFRWGGQEEQFF.

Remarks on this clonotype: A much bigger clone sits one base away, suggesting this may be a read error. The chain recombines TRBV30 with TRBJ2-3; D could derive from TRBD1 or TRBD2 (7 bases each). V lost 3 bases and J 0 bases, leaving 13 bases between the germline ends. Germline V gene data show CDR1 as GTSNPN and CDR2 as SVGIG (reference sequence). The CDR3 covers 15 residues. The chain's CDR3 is CAWSRGTTSTDTQYF. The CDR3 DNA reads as TGTGCCTGGAGCAGGGGGACTACTAGCACAGATACGCAGTATTTT.

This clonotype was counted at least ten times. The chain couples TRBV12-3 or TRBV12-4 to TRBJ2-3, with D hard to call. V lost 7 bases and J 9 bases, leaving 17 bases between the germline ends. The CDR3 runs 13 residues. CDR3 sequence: CASKAAYVETQYF. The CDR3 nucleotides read TGTGCCAGCAAGGCGGCTTATGTTGAGACGCAGTATTTT.

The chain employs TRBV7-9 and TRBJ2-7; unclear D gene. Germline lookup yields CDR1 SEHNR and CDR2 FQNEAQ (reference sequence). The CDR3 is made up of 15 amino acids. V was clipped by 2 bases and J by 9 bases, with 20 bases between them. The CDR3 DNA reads TGTGCCAGCAGCTTAACCGCGTCAACGCTACGAGCGCAGTACTTC. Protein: CASSLTASTLRAQYF.

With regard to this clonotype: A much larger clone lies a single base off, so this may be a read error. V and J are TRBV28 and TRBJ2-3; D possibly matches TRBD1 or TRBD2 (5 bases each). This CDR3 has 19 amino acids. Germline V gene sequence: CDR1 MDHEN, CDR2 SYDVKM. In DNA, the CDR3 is TGTGCCAGCGGCCTACCGGACTCAGGCCCCTTCTCTAGCACAGGTACGCAGTATTTT. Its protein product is CASGLPDSGPFSSTGTQYF.

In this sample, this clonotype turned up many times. CDR3 residues: CASSPDREAFF. In DNA, the CDR3 is TGTGCCAGCAGCCCAGACAGGGAAGCTTTCTTT. V is TRBV7-2 and J is TRBJ1-1; maybe TRBD1 (6 bases). V lost 5 bases, J lost 8 bases, and 9 bases lay in between. The CDR3 is made up of 11 amino acids. Germline V gives CDR1 SGHTA, CDR2 FQGNSA.

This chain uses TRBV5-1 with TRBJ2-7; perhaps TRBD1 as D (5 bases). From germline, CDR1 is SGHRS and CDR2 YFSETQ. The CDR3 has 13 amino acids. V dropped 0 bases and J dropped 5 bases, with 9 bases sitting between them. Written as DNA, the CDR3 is TGCGCCAGCAGCTTGGAGGGGTGGCACGAGCAGTACTTC. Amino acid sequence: CASSLEGWHEQYF.

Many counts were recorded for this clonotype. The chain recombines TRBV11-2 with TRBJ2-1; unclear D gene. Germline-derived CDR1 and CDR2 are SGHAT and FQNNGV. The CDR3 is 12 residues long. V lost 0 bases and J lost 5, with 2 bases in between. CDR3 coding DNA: TGTGCCAGCAGCTTAGACCACAATGAGCAGTTCTTC. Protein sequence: CASSLDHNEQFF.

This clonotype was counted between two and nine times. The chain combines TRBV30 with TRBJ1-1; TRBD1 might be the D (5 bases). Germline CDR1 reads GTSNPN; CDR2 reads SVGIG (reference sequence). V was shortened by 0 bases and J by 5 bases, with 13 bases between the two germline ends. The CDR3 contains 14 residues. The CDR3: CAWSVTGLGTEAFF. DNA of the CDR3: TGTGCCTGGAGTGTAACAGGCCTGGGGACTGAAGCTTTCTTT.

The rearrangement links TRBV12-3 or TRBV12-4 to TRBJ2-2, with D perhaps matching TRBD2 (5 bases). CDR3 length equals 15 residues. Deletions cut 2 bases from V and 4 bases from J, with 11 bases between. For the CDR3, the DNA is TGTGCCAGCAGTTTAAATCCGGCGGGCACCGGGGAGCTGTTTTTT. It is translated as CASSLNPAGTGELFF.